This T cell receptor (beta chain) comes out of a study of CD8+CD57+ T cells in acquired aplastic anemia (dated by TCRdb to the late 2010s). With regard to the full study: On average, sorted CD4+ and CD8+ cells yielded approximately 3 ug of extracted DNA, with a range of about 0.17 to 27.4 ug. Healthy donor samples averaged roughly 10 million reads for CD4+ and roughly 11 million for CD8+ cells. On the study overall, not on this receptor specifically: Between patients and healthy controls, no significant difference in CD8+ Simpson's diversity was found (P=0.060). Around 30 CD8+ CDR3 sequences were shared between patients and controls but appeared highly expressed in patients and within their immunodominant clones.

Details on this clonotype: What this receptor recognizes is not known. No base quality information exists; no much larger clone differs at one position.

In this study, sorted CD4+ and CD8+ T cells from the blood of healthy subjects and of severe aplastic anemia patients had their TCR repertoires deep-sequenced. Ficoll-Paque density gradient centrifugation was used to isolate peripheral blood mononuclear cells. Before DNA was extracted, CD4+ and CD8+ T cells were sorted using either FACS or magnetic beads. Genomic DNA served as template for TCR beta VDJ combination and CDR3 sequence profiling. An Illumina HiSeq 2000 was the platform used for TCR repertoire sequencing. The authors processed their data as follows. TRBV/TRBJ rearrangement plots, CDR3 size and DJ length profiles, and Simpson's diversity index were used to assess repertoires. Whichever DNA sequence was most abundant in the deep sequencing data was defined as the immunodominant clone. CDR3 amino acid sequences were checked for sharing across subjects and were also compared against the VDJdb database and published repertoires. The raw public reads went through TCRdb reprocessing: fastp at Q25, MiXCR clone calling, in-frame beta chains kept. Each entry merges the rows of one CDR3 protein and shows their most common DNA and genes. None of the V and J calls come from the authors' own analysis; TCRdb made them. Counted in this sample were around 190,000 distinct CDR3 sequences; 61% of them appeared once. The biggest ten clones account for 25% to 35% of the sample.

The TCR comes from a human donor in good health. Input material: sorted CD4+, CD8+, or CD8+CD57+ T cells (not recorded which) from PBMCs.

The CDR3 here reads CASSSRFTEQFF. The DNA reads TGTGCCAGCAGCTCAAGATTTACTGAGCAGTTCTTC. The V and J segments used are TRBV7-2 and TRBJ2-1, with no reliable assignment of the D segment. CDR1 SGHTA and CDR2 FQGNSA are derived from the germline V gene. At the junction V is shortened by 4 bases and J by 9 bases, with 10 bases in between. The CDR3 starts with the cysteine, ends with the phenylalanine, and has 12 residues. This entry keeps only the CDR3 DNA: 36 bases, framed from base 1.